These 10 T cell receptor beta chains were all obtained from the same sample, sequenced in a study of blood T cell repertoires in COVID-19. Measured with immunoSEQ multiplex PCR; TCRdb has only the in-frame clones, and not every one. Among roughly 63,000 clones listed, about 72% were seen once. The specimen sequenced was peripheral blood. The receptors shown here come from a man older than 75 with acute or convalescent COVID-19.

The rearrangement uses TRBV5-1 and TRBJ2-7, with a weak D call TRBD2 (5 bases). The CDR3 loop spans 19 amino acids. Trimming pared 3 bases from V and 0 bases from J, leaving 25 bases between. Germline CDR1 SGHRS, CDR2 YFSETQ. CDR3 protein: CASSWALGSGRYNSYEQYF. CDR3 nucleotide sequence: TGCGCCAGCAGCTGGGCCCTTGGCAGCGGCCGATACAACTCCTACGAGCAGTACTTC.

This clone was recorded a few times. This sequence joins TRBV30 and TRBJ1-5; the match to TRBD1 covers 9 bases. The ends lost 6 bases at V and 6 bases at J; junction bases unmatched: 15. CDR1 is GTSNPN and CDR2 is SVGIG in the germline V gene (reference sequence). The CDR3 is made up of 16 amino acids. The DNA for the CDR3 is TGTGCCTGCCCTTACCGGGACAGGGCCCTACGTCAGCCCCAGCATTTT. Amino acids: CACPYRDRALRQPQHF.

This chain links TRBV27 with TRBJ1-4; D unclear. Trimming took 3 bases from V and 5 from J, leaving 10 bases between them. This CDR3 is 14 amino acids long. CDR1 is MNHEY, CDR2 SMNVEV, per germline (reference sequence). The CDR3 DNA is TGTGCCAGCAGTTTCGGGAGGGCCAATGAAAAACTGTTTTTT. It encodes CASSFGRANEKLFF.

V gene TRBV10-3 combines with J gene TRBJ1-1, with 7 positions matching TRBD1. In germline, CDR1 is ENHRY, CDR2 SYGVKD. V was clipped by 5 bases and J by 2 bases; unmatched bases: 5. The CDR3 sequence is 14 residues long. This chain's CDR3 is CAISSRQGNTEAFF. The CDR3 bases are TGTGCCATCAGTAGTCGACAGGGCAACACTGAAGCTTTCTTT.

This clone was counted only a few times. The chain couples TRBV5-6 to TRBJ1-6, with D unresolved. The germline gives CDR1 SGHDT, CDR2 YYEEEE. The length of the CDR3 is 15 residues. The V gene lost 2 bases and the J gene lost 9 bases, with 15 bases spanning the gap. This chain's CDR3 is CASSLSWSLGSPLHF. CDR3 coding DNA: TGTGCCAGCAGCTTATCTTGGAGCTTGGGTTCACCCCTCCACTTT.

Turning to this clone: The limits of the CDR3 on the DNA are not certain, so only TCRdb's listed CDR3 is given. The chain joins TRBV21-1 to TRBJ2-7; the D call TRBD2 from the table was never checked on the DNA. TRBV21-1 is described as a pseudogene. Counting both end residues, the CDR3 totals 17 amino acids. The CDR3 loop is CASRRWDWGGGAYEQYF.

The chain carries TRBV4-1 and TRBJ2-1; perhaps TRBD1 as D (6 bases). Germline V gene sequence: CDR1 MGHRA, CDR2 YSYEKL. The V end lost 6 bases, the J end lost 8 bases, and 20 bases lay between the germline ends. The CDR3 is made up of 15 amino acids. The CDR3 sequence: CASRRKGEPRDEQFF. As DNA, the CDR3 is TGCGCCAGCAGAAGGAAGGGGGAACCTCGGGATGAGCAGTTCTTC.

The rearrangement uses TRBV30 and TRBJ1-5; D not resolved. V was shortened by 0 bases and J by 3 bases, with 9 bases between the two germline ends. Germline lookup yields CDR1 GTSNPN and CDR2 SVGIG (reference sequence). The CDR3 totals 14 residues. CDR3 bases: TGTGCCTGGAGTGTCGGTAGTTTCAATCAGCCCCAGCATTTT. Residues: CAWSVGSFNQPQHF.

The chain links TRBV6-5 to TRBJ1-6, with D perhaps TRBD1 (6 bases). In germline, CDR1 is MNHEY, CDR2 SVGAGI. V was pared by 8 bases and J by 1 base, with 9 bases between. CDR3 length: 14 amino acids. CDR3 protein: CASGGASYNSPLHF. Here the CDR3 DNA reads TGTGCCAGCGGGGGCGCGTCCTATAATTCACCCCTCCACTTT.

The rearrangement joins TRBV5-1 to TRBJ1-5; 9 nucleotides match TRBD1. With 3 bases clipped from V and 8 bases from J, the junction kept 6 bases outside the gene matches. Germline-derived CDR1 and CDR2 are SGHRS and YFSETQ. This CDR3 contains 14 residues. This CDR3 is CASSSTGGMEPQHF. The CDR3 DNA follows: TGCGCCAGCAGCTCGACAGGGGGGATGGAGCCCCAGCATTTT.